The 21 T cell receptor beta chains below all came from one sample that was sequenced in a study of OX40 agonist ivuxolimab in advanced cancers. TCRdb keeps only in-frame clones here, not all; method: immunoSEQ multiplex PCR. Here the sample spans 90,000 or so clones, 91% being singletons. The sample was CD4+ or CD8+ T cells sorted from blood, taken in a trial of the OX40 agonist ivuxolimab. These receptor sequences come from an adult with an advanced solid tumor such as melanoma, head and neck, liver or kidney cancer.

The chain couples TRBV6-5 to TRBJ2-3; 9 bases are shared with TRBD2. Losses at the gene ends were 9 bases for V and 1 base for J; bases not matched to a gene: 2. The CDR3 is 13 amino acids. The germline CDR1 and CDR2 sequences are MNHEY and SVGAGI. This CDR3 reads CASRLAGTDTQYF. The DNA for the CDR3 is TGTGCCAGTAGACTAGCGGGCACAGATACGCAGTATTTT.

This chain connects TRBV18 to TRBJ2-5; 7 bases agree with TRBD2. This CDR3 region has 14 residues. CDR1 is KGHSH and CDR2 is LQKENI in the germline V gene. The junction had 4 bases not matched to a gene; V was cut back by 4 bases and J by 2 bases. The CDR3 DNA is TGTGCCAGCTCACAGCTAGCGGTTCAAGAGACCCAGTACTTC. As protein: CASSQLAVQETQYF.

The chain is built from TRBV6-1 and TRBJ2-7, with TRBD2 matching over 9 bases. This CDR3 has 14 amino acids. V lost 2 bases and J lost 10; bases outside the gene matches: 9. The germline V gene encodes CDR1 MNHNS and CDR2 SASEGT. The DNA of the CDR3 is TGTGCCAGCAGTGAAACCAGCGGGGGGTCGGACCAGTACTTC. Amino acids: CASSETSGGSDQYF.

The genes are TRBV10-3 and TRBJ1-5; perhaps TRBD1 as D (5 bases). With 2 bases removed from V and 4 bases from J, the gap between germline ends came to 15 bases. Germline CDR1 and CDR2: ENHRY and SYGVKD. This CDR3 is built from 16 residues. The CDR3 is CAISEGGDAGNQPQHF. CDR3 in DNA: TGTGCCATCAGTGAGGGAGGGGACGCTGGGAATCAGCCCCAGCATTTT.

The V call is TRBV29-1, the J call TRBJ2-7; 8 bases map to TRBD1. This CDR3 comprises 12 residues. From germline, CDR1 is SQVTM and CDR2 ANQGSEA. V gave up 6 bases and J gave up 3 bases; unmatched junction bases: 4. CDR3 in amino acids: CSVVGQGYEQYF. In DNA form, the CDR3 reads TGCAGCGTAGTAGGACAGGGCTACGAGCAGTACTTC.

CDR3 protein: CASRGTGGNYGYTF. As DNA, the CDR3 is TGTGCCAGCAGAGGGACAGGGGGGAACTATGGCTACACCTTC. The J gene is TRBJ1-2, the V gene TRBV27; TRBD1 agrees at 11 bases. Per germline, CDR1 MNHEY and CDR2 SMNVEV (reference sequence). CDR3 size: 14 residues. V trimming: 6 bases; J trimming: 2 bases; junction bases outside the gene matches: 2.

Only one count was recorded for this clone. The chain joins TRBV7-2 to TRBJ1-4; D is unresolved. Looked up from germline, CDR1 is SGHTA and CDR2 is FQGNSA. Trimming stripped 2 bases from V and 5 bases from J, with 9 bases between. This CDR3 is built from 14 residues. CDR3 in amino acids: CASSLSYGNEKLFF. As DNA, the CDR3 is TGTGCCAGCAGCTTAAGTTACGGAAATGAAAAACTGTTTTTT.

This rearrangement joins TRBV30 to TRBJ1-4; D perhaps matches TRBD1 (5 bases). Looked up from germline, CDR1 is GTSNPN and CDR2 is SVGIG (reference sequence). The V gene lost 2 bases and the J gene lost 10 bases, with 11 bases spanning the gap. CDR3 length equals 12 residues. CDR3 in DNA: TGTGCCTGGAGTCAACCGGGGGGAAAACTGTTTTTT. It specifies CAWSQPGGKLFF.

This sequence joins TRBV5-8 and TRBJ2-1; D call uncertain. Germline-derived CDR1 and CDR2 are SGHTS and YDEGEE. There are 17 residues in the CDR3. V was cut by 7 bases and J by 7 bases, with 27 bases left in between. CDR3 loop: CASPSWGRVDKRNEQFF. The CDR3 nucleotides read TGTGCCAGCCCATCCTGGGGTCGGGTAGATAAACGGAATGAGCAGTTCTTC. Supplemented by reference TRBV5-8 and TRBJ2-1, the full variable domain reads EAGVTQSPTHLIKTRGQQATLRCSPISGHTSVYWYQQALGLGLQFLLWYDEGEERNRGNFPPRFSGRQFPNYSSELNVNALELEDSALYLCASPSWGRVDKRNEQFFGPGTRLTVL.

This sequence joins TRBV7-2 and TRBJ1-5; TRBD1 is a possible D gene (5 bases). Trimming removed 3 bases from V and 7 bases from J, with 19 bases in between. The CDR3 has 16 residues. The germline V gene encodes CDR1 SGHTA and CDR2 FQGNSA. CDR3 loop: CASSLGEMGLRQPQHF. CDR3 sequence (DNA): TGTGCCAGCAGCTTGGGGGAAATGGGACTTCGACAGCCCCAGCATTTT.

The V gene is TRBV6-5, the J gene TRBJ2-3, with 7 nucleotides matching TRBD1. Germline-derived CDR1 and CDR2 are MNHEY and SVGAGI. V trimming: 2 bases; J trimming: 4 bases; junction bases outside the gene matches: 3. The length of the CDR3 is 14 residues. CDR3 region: CASSYERGPDTQYF. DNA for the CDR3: TGTGCCAGCAGTTACGAAAGGGGGCCAGATACGCAGTATTTT.

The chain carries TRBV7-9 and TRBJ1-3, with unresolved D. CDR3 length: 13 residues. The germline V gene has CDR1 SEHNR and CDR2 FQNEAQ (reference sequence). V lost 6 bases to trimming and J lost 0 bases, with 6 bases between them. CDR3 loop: CASRGSSGNTIYF. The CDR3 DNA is TGTGCCAGCAGAGGGAGCTCTGGAAACACCATATATTTT.

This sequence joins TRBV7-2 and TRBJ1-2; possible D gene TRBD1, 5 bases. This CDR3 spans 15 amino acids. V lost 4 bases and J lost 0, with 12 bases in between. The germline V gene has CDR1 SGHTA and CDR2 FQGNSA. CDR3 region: CASSSLTVANYGYTF. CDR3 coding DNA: TGTGCCAGCAGCTCCCTGACAGTCGCTAACTATGGCTACACCTTC.

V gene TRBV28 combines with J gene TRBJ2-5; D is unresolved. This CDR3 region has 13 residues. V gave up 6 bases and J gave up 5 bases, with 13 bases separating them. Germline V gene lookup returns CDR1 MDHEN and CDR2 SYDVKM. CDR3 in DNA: TGTGCCAGCAGCCCACTAATTGGGGAGACCCAGTACTTC. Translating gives CASSPLIGETQYF.

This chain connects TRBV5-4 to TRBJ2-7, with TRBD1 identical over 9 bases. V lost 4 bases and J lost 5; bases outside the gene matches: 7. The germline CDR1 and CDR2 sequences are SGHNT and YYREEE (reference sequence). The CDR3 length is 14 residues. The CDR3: CASSKTGGGNEQYF. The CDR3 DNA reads TGTGCCAGCAGCAAAACAGGGGGCGGGAACGAGCAGTACTTC.

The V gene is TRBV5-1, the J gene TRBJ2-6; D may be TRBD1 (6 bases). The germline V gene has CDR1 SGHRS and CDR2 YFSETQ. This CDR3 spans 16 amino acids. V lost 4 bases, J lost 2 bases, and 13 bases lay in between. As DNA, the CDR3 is TGCGCCAGCAGCACCCACGCAGGGGCTGGGGCCAACGTCCTGACTTTC. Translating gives CASSTHAGAGANVLTF.

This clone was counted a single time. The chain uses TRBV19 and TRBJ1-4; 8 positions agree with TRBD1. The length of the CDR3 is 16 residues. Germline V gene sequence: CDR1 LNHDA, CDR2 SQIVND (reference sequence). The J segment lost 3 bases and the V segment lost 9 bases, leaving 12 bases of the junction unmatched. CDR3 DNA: TGTGCCAGCGCGGGGCAGGGGGCGCTTGCTAATGAAAAACTGTTTTTT. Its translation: CASAGQGALANEKLFF.

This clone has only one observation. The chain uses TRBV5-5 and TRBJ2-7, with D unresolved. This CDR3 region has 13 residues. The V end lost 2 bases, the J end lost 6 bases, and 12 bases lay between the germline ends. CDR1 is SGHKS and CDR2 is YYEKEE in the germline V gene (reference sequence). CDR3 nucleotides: TGTGCCAGCAGCTTTGAACCCTCGGGCGAGCAGTACTTC. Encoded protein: CASSFEPSGEQYF.

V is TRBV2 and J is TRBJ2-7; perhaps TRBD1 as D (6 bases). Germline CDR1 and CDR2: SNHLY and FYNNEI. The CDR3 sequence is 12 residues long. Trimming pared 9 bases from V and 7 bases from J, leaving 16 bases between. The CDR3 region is CASQTGLGEQYF. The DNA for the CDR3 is TGTGCCAGTCAGACAGGTCTGGGAGAGCAGTACTTC.

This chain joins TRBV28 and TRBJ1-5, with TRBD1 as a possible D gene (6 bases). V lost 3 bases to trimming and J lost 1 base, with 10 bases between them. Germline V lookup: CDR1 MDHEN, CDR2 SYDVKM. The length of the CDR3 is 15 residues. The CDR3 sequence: CASSLGAPSNQPQHF. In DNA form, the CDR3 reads TGTGCCAGCAGTTTGGGGGCCCCCAGCAATCAGCCCCAGCATTTT.

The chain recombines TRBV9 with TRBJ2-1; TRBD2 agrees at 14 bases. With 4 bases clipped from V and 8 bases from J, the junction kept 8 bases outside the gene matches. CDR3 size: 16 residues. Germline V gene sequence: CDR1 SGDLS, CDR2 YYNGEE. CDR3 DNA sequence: TGTGCCAGCAGCATCTGGGGACTAGCGGGAGCGGATGAGCAGTTCTTC. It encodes CASSIWGLAGADEQFF.